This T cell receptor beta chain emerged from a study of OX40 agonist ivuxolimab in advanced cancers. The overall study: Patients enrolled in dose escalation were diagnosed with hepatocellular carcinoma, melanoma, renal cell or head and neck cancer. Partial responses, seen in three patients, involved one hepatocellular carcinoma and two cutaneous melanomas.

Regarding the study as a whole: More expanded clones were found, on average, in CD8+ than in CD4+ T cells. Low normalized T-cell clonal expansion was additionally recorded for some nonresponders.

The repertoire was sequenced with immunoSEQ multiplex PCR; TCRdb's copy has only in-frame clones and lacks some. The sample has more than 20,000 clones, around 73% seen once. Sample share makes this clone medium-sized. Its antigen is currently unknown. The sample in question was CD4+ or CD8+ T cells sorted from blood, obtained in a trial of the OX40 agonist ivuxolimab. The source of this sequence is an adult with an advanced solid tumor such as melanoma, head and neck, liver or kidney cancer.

The CDR3 sequence: CATKGAYNSPLHF. The DNA for the CDR3 is TGTGCCACCAAGGGGGCCTATAATTCACCCCTCCACTTT. The chain combines TRBV15 with TRBJ1-6, with D perhaps matching TRBD1 (6 bases). The CDR3 is 13 residues long. Trimming took 7 bases from V and 2 from J, leaving 6 bases between them. CDR1 is LNHNV and CDR2 is YYDKDF in the germline V gene (reference sequence). Supplemented by reference TRBV15 and TRBJ1-6, the full variable domain reads DAMVIQNPRYQVTQFGKPVTLSCSQTLNHNVMYWYQQKSSQAPKLLFHYYDKDFNNEADTPDNFQSRRPNTSFCFLDIRSPGLGDTAMYLCATKGAYNSPLHFGNGTRLTVT.